This TCR beta chain derives from a study of T cell responses to AZD1222 COVID-19 vaccine. On this clone: Its specificity is unknown.

Repertoires were generated with immunoSEQ multiplex PCR, while TCRdb's copy carries only in-frame clones and drops some. The sample consists of under 100,000 clones, roughly 94% of them appearing once. Overall study results and limits: CD4 TCRs linked to vaccination spanned spike, dominating at 160-218 and 743-854.

The germline gives CDR1 MNHEY, CDR2 SVGEGT. The germline V and J ends were trimmed by 1 base and 0 bases, with 6 bases remaining between them. CDR3 length: 14 residues. The receptor comes from an adult in good health. The sequencing here drew on peripheral blood, taken on day 0 of MenACWY control vaccination. The gene calls are TRBV6-2 or TRBV6-3 and TRBJ1-1; D is unclear. CDR3 sequence reads: CASSYLGMNTEAFF. The DNA of the CDR3 is TGTGCCAGCAGTTACTTAGGTATGAACACTGAAGCTTTCTTT.